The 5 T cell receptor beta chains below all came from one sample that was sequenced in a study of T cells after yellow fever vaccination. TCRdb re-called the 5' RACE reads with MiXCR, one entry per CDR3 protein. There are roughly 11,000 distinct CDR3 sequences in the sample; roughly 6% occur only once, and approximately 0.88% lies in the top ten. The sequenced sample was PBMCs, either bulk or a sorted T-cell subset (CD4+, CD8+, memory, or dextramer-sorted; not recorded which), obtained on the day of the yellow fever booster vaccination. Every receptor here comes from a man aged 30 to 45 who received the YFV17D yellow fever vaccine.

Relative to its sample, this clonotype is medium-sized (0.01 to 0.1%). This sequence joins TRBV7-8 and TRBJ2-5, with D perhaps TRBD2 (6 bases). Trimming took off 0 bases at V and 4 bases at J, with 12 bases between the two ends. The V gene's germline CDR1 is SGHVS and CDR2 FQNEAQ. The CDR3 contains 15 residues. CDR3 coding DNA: TGTGCCAGCAGCTTAGCCCGGGGGATAGCAGAGACCCAGTACTTC. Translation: CASSLARGIAETQYF.

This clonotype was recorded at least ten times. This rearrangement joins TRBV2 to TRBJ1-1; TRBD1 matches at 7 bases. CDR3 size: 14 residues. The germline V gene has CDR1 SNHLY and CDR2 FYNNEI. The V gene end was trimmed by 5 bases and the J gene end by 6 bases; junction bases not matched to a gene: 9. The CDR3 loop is CASSFTGVGAEAFF. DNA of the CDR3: TGTGCCAGCAGTTTCACAGGGGTGGGAGCTGAAGCTTTCTTT.

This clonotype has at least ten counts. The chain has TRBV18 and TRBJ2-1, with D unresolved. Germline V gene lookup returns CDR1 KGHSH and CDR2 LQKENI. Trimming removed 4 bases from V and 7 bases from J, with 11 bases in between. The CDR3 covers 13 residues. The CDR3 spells CASSLSQQNEQFF. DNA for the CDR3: TGTGCCAGCTCACTCAGTCAGCAAAATGAGCAGTTCTTC.

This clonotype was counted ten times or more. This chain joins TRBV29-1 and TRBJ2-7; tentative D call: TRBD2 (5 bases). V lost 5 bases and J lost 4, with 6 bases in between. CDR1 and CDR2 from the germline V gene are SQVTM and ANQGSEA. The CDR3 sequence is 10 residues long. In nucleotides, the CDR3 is TGCAGCGTTTGGACTTACGAGCAGTACTTC. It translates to CSVWTYEQYF.

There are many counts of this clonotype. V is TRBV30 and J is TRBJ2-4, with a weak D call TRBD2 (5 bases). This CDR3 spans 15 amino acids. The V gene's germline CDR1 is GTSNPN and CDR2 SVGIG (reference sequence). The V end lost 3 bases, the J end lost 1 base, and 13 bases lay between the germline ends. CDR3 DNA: TGTGCCTGGAGGGACCGCGGGCTCGCCAAAAACATTCAGTACTTC. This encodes CAWRDRGLAKNIQYF.